One and the same sample provided the 24 T cell receptor beta chains below, sequenced in a study of OX40 agonist ivuxolimab in advanced cancers. Sequencing used immunoSEQ multiplex PCR; TCRdb keeps in-frame clones, though not all of them. The sample has under 65,000 clones; about 91% are singletons. The sequences come from CD4+ or CD8+ T cells sorted from blood, collected in a trial of the OX40 agonist ivuxolimab. The receptors were gathered from an adult with an advanced solid tumor such as melanoma, head and neck, liver or kidney cancer.

V gene TRBV27 combines with J gene TRBJ2-7; D perhaps matches TRBD2 (5 bases). V lost 2 bases and J 2 bases, leaving 13 bases between the germline ends. Looked up from germline, CDR1 is MNHEY and CDR2 is SMNVEV (reference sequence). This CDR3 contains 15 residues. The CDR3: CASSLGGLYAYEQYF. The CDR3 DNA is TGTGCCAGCAGTTTAGGCGGGTTATATGCCTACGAGCAGTACTTC.

The CDR3 DNA is TGTGCCAGCAGTCCCTTGGGGGTTTCCTCCTACGAGCAGTACTTC. Amino acid sequence: CASSPLGVSSYEQYF. The V gene is TRBV2, the J gene TRBJ2-7; D may match TRBD1 or TRBD2 (5 bases each). The CDR3 is 15 residues long. V lost 5 bases, J lost 0 bases, and 14 bases lay in between. Germline assignment: CDR1 SNHLY and CDR2 FYNNEI. The full variable domain, its missing parts supplied by reference TRBV2 and TRBJ2-7, is EPEVTQTPSHQVTQMGQEVILRCVPISNHLYFYWYRQILGQKVEFLVSFYNNEISEKSEIFDDQFSVERPDGSNFTLKIRSTKLEDSAMYFCASSPLGVSSYEQYFGPGTRLTVT.

The chain is built from TRBV19 and TRBJ1-5, with 7 bases matching TRBD1. V trimming: 4 bases; J trimming: 4 bases; junction bases outside the gene matches: 10. This CDR3 spans 16 amino acids. Germline CDR1 reads LNHDA; CDR2 reads SQIVND (reference sequence). This CDR3 reads CASSTGTRGLNQPQHF. The CDR3 DNA follows: TGTGCCAGTAGTACCGGCACCAGGGGGTTAAATCAGCCCCAGCATTTT. Filled out from reference TRBV19 and TRBJ1-5, the complete variable domain reads DGGITQSPKYLFRKEGQNVTLSCEQNLNHDAMYWYRQDPGQGLRLIYYSQIVNDFQKGDIAEGYSVSREKKESFPLTVTSAQKNPTAFYLCASSTGTRGLNQPQHFGDGTRLSIL.

The chain uses TRBV11-2 and TRBJ2-3, with 8 positions matching TRBD2. The ends lost 1 base at V and 6 bases at J; junction bases unmatched: 9. This CDR3 is 16 amino acids long. CDR1 is SGHAT and CDR2 is FQNNGV in the germline V gene. In DNA, the CDR3 is TGTGCCAGCAGCTTAGGGGGTAGCGGGGCGATGGATACGCAGTATTTT. Translating gives CASSLGGSGAMDTQYF.

The chain is built from TRBV9 and TRBJ2-3, with D tentatively TRBD1 (5 bases). The CDR3 has 15 residues. In germline, CDR1 is SGDLS, CDR2 YYNGEE. Trimming stripped 0 bases from V and 6 bases from J, with 14 bases between. CDR3 nucleotide sequence: TGTGCCAGCAGCGTAGGGGGCTCTGGTCGGGATACGCAGTATTTT. Amino acid sequence: CASSVGGSGRDTQYF.

This chain links TRBV2 with TRBJ2-3; maybe TRBD2 (6 bases). V shed 6 bases and J shed 2 bases, with 12 bases lying between them. The CDR3 is 14 amino acids. CDR1 and CDR2 (germline): SNHLY, FYNNEI. The CDR3 DNA reads TGTGCCAGCAGAAGGGACTCACTCACAGATACGCAGTATTTT. Translated, it gives CASRRDSLTDTQYF. Supplemented by reference TRBV2 and TRBJ2-3, the full variable domain reads EPEVTQTPSHQVTQMGQEVILRCVPISNHLYFYWYRQILGQKVEFLVSFYNNEISEKSEIFDDQFSVERPDGSNFTLKIRSTKLEDSAMYFCASRRDSLTDTQYFGPGTRLTVL.

V usage is TRBV28 and J usage is TRBJ1-4; 10 bases fit TRBD1. Germline V gene sequence: CDR1 MDHEN, CDR2 SYDVKM. The CDR3 is made up of 15 amino acids. V lost 8 bases to trimming and J lost 8 bases; unmatched junction nucleotides: 11. CDR3 sequence: CASGRQGAEEEKLFF. CDR3 nucleotide sequence: TGTGCCAGCGGCAGACAGGGGGCAGAGGAGGAAAAACTGTTTTTT.

The chain joins TRBV4-1 to TRBJ2-7; 11 bases align to TRBD2. Germline CDR1 is MGHRA and CDR2 is YSYEKL. The CDR3 totals 19 residues. J gave up 7 bases and V 0 bases, and 17 bases lay outside the gene matches. The CDR3 region is CASSQEGPLAGGSQREQYF. The CDR3 nucleotides read TGCGCCAGCAGCCAAGAAGGCCCCCTAGCGGGAGGCTCCCAGAGAGAGCAGTACTTC.

CDR3 bases: TGTGCCAGCAGCTTGGGACAGGTTATGAACACTGAAGCTTTCTTT. Translation: CASSLGQVMNTEAFF. The rearrangement joins TRBV5-4 to TRBJ1-1; TRBD1 is a possible D gene (6 bases). The CDR3 contains 15 residues. Germline V gene lookup returns CDR1 SGHNT and CDR2 YYREEE (reference sequence). The V gene lost 0 bases and the J gene lost 0 bases, with 9 bases spanning the gap.

The chain is built from TRBV12-5 and TRBJ1-1; D is undetermined. V lost 8 bases and J 3 bases, leaving 22 bases between the germline ends. The CDR3 is made up of 16 amino acids. Germline-derived CDR1 and CDR2 are LGHNT and FRNRAP. The CDR3 DNA reads TGTGCTAGTTTGTCGTGGGGTGAGGGATGGGACACTGAAGCTTTCTTT. Its translation: CASLSWGEGWDTEAFF.

This rearrangement joins TRBV11-1 to TRBJ2-6, with unresolved D. V dropped 3 bases and J dropped 3 bases, with 18 bases sitting between them. Germline loops: CDR1 SGHAT, CDR2 FQDESV (reference sequence). The CDR3 contains 18 residues. CDR3 coding DNA: TGTGCCAGCAGCTTCAGTTTTGGGTCTCGAGGTGGGGCCAACGTCCTGACTTTC. Its translation is CASSFSFGSRGGANVLTF.

The CDR3 is CASSHVTGLEAFF. Here the CDR3 DNA reads TGCGCCAGCAGCCACGTGACAGGGCTTGAAGCTTTCTTT. The rearrangement uses TRBV4-3 and TRBJ1-1; 7 bases are shared with TRBD1. The CDR3 is made up of 13 amino acids. Germline values: CDR1 LGHNA, CDR2 YSLEER. The V gene end was trimmed by 3 bases and the J gene end by 7 bases; junction bases not matched to a gene: 5.

The chain combines TRBV12-5 with TRBJ2-1, with D possibly TRBD2 on 5 matching bases. Trimming stripped 5 bases from V and 6 bases from J, with 5 bases between. CDR3 length equals 11 residues. Germline CDR1 LGHNT, CDR2 FRNRAP. CDR3 nucleotide sequence: TGTGCTAGTGGTAGCGGCAATGAGCAGTTCTTC. Its translation: CASGSGNEQFF.

DNA of the CDR3: TGTGCCAGCAGTCTGGGGGACAGGTACGAGCAGTACTTC. Protein product: CASSLGDRYEQYF. This chain connects TRBV6-5 to TRBJ2-7; 8 bases line up with TRBD1. After removal of 5 bases from V and 4 bases from J, the junction contained 4 bases not matched to a gene. The CDR3 extends over 13 amino acids. Germline CDR1 is MNHEY and CDR2 is SVGAGI.

The rearrangement links TRBV27 to TRBJ1-1; no definite D call. Trimming took off 8 bases at V and 0 bases at J, with 10 bases between the two ends. From germline, CDR1 is MNHEY and CDR2 SMNVEV (reference sequence). This CDR3 is 13 amino acids long. CDR3 nucleotide sequence: TGTGCCAGCCGGCCCGGGGTGAACACTGAAGCTTTCTTT. This codes for CASRPGVNTEAFF.

The rearrangement links TRBV19 to TRBJ2-1, with 9 bases that match TRBD2. CDR1 LNHDA and CDR2 SQIVND come from the germline V gene (reference sequence). The length of the CDR3 is 14 residues. Trimming cost V 10 bases and J 6 bases; bases outside gene matches: 10. CDR3 in DNA: TGTGCCATCCAGCCGGGACTAGCTGCCAATGAGCAGTTCTTC. Translation: CAIQPGLAANEQFF.

The chain has TRBV5-6 and TRBJ2-2; D unresolved. This CDR3 comprises 13 residues. V was pared by 6 bases and J by 6 bases, with 12 bases between. Per germline, CDR1 SGHDT and CDR2 YYEEEE. The CDR3 loop reads CASNDIDSGELFF. CDR3 nucleotide sequence: TGTGCCAGCAACGACATTGATTCCGGGGAGCTGTTTTTT. Combining the CDR3 with reference TRBV5-6 and TRBJ2-2 gives the whole variable domain DAGVTQSPTHLIKTRGQQVTLRCSPKSGHDTVSWYQQALGQGPQFIFQYYEEEERQRGNFPDRFSGHQFPNYSSELNVNALLLGDSALYLCASNDIDSGELFFGEGSRLTVL.

This chain connects TRBV27 to TRBJ2-1, with TRBD1 as a possible D gene (6 bases). V lost 2 bases and J 0 bases, leaving 14 bases between the germline ends. This CDR3 is 17 amino acids long. Germline lookup yields CDR1 MNHEY and CDR2 SMNVEV (reference sequence). The CDR3 sequence: CASSLLPQGSSYNEQFF. CDR3 nucleotides: TGTGCCAGCAGTTTACTCCCACAGGGAAGCTCCTACAATGAGCAGTTCTTC.

V and J are TRBV19 and TRBJ2-7; the D gene is possibly TRBD1 (5 bases). Germline CDR1 is LNHDA and CDR2 is SQIVND (reference sequence). Between the trimmed V and J ends, which lost 5 bases and 2 bases, there was a span of 10 bases. The CDR3 consists of 13 residues. The CDR3 here is CASSHRNTYEQYF. The CDR3 nucleotides read TGTGCCAGTAGTCACAGGAATACCTACGAGCAGTACTTC. Based on the CDR3 plus reference TRBV19 and TRBJ2-7, the full variable domain is DGGITQSPKYLFRKEGQNVTLSCEQNLNHDAMYWYRQDPGQGLRLIYYSQIVNDFQKGDIAEGYSVSREKKESFPLTVTSAQKNPTAFYLCASSHRNTYEQYFGPGTRLTVT.

This clone was found once. The rearrangement uses TRBV27 and TRBJ2-1; 7 positions agree with TRBD2. CDR1 is MNHEY and CDR2 is SMNVEV in the germline V gene (reference sequence). The CDR3 length is 18 residues. V was clipped by 2 bases and J by 8 bases; unmatched bases: 18. CDR3 loop: CASSLGHRGSLNLDEQFF. CDR3 DNA sequence: TGTGCCAGCAGTTTAGGGCACCGCGGGAGCCTTAACTTGGATGAGCAGTTCTTC.

V and J are TRBV9 and TRBJ2-5; perhaps TRBD2 as D (6 bases). Germline CDR1 reads SGDLS; CDR2 reads YYNGEE. V lost 0 bases, J lost 4 bases, and 10 bases lay in between. The CDR3 consists of 14 residues. The CDR3 sequence: CASSVDAGLETQYF. The CDR3, as DNA: TGTGCCAGCAGCGTAGATGCGGGATTAGAGACCCAGTACTTC.

The gene calls are TRBV7-9 and TRBJ1-2, with TRBD1 identical over 7 bases. The CDR3 totals 12 residues. The V gene end was trimmed by 4 bases and the J gene end by 5 bases; junction bases not matched to a gene: 1. Germline CDR1 SEHNR, CDR2 FQNEAQ (reference sequence). The CDR3 spells CASSSTGYGYTF. The CDR3 nucleotides read TGTGCCAGCAGCTCGACAGGGTATGGCTACACCTTC.

The chain links TRBV6-5 to TRBJ2-2, with 11 bases aligning to TRBD2. Germline CDR1 and CDR2: MNHEY and SVGAGI. The V and J ends lost 8 bases and 7 bases, in that order; junction bases with no gene match: 6. The CDR3 runs to 14 residues. The CDR3 loop reads CASVAGGPIGELFF. CDR3 nucleotides: TGTGCCAGCGTAGCGGGAGGGCCGATCGGGGAGCTGTTTTTT.

The chain has TRBV4-3 and TRBJ2-3; possible D gene TRBD2, 5 bases. The CDR3 covers 17 residues. Germline CDR1 LGHNA, CDR2 YSLEER. V gave up 0 bases and J gave up 5 bases, with 18 bases separating them. CDR3 in amino acids: CASSQDFSGSGVDTQYF. CDR3 bases: TGCGCCAGCAGCCAAGACTTTTCGGGGTCCGGCGTAGATACGCAGTATTTT.